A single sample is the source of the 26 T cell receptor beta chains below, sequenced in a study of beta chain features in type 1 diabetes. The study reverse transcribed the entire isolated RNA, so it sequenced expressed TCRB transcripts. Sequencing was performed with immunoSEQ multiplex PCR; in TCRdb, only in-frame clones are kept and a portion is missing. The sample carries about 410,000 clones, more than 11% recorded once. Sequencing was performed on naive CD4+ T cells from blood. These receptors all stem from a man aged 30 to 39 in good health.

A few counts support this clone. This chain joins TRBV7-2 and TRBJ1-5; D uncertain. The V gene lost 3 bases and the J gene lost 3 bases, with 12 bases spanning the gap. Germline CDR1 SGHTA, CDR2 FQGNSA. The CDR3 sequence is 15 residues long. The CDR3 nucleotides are TGTGCCAGCAGCTTGGTCAAAACTCCCAATCAGCCCCAGCATTTT. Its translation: CASSLVKTPNQPQHF.

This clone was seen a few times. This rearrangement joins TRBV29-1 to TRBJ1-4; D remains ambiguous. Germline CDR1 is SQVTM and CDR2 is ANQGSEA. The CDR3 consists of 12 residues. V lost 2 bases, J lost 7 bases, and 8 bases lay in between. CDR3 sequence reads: CSVERRAEKLFF. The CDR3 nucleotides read TGCAGCGTTGAACGTAGGGCTGAAAAACTGTTTTTT. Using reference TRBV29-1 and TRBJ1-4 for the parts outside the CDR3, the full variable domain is SAVISQKPSRDICQRGTSLTIQCQVDSQVTMMFWYRQQPGQSLTLIATANQGSEATYESGFVIDKFPISRPNLTFSTLTVSNMSPEDSSIYLCSVERRAEKLFFGSGTQLSVL.

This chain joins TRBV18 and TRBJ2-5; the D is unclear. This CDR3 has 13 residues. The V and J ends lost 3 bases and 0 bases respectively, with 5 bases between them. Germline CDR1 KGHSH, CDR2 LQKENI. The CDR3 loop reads CASSPIHQETQYF. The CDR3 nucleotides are TGTGCCAGCTCACCGATCCACCAAGAGACCCAGTACTTC.

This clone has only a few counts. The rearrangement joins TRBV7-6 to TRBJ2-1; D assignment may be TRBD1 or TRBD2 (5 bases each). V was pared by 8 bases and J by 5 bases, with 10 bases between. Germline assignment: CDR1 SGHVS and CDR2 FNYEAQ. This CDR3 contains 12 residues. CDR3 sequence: CASGGRDNEQFF. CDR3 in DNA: TGTGCCAGCGGGGGTAGGGACAATGAGCAGTTCTTC.

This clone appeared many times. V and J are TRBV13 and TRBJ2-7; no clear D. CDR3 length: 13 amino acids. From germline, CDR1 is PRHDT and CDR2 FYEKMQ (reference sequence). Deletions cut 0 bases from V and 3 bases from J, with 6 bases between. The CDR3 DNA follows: TGTGCCAGCAGCTTAGGACTCCTCTACGAGCAGTACTTC. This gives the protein CASSLGLLYEQYF.

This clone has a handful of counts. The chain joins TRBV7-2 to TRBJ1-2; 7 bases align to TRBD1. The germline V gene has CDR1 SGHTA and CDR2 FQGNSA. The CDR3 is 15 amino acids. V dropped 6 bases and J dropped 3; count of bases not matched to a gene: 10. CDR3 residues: CASRRTGAPDYGYTF. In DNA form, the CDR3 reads TGTGCCAGCAGGAGAACAGGGGCTCCGGACTATGGCTACACCTTC.

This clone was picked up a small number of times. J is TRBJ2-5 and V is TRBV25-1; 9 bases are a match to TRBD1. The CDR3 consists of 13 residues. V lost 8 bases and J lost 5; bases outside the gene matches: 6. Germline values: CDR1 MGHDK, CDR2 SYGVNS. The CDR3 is CASGRTGEETQYF. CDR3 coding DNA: TGTGCCAGCGGAAGGACAGGGGAGGAGACCCAGTACTTC.

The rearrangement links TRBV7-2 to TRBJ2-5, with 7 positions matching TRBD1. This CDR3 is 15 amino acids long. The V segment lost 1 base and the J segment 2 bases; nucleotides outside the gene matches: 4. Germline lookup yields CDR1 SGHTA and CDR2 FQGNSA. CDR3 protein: CASSLVQTGQETQYF. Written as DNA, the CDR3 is TGTGCCAGCAGCTTAGTCCAGACAGGGCAAGAGACCCAGTACTTC.

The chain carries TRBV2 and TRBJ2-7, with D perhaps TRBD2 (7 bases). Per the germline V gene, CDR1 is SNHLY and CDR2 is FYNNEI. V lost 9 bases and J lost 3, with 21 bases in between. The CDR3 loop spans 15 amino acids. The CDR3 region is CASTPGRGSDYEQYF. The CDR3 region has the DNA TGTGCCAGTACGCCAGGGAGGGGGTCAGACTACGAGCAGTACTTC.

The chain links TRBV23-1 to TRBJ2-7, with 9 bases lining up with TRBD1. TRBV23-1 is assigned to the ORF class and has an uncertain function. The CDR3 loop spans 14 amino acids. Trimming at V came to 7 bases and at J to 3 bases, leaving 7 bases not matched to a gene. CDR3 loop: CASTPGTGFYEQYV. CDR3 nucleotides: TGCGCCAGCACCCCCGGGACAGGGTTCTACGAGCAGTACGTC.

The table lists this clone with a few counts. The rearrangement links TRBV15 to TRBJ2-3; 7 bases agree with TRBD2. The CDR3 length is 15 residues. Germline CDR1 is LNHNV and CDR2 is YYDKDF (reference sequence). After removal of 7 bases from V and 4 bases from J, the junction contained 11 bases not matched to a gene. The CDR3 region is CATTAVGRESDTQYF. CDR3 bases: TGTGCCACCACCGCGGTGGGGCGGGAGTCAGATACGCAGTATTTT.

The CDR3 DNA is TGTGCCAGCAGTGCGGGGCCTCGGGCCAACGTCCTGACTTTC. It encodes CASSAGPRANVLTF. The chain carries TRBV6-1 and TRBJ2-6; perhaps D is TRBD1 or TRBD2 (5 bases each). The CDR3 consists of 14 residues. CDR1 MNHNS and CDR2 SASEGT come from the germline V gene. Trimming removed 4 bases at V and 5 bases at J, with 9 bases between.

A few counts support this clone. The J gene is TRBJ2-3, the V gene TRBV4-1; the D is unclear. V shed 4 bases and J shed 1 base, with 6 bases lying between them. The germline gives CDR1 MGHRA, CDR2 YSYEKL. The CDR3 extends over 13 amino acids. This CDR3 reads CASSRERTDTQYF. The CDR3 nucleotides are TGCGCCAGCAGCCGAGAACGCACAGATACGCAGTATTTT.

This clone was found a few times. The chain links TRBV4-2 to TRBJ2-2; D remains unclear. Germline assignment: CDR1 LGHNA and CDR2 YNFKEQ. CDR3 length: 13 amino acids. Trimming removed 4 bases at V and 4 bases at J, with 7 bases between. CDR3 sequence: CASSLEGTGELFF. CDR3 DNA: TGTGCCAGCAGCCTGGAAGGCACCGGGGAGCTGTTTTTT.

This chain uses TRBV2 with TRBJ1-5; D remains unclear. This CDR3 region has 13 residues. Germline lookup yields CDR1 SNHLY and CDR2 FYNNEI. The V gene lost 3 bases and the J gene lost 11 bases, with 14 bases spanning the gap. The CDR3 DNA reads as TGTGCCAGCAGTGAGGATTCGGTCGCGGCCCAGCATTTT. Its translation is CASSEDSVAAQHF.

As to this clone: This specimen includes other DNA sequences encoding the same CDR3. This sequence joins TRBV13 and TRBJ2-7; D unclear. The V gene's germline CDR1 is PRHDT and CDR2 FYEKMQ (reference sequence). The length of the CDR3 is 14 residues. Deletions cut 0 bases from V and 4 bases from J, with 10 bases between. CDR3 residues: CASSLGGRAYEQYV. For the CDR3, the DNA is TGTGCCAGCAGCTTAGGGGGCCGGGCGTACGAGCAGTACGTC.

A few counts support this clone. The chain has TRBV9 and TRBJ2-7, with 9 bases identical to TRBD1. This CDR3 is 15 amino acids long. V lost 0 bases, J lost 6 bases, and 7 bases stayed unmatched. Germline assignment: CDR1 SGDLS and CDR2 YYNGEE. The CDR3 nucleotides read TGTGCCAGCAGCGTAGACGGACAGGGGACGTCCGAGCAGTACTTC. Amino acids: CASSVDGQGTSEQYF.

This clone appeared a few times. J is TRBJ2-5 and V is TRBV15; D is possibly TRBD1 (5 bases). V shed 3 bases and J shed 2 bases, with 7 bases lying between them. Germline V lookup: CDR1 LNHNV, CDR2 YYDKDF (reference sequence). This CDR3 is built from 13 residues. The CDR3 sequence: CATSRTEQETQYF. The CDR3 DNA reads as TGTGCCACCAGCAGGACAGAACAAGAGACCCAGTACTTC. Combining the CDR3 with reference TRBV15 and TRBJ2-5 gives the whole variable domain DAMVIQNPRYQVTQFGKPVTLSCSQTLNHNVMYWYQQKSSQAPKLLFHYYDKDFNNEADTPDNFQSRRPNTSFCFLDIRSPGLGDTAMYLCATSRTEQETQYFGPGTRLLVL.

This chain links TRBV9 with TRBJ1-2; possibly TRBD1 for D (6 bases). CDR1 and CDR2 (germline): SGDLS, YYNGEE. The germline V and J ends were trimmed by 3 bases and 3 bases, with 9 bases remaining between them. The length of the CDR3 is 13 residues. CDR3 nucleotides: TGTGCCAGCAGCGGCTACAGGGACTATGGCTACACCTTC. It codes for CASSGYRDYGYTF.

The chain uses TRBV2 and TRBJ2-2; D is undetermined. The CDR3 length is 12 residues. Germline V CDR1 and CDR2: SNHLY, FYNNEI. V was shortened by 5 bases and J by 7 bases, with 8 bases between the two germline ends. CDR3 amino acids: CASSRMVGELFF. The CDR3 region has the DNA TGTGCCAGCAGTAGGATGGTCGGGGAGCTGTTTTTT.

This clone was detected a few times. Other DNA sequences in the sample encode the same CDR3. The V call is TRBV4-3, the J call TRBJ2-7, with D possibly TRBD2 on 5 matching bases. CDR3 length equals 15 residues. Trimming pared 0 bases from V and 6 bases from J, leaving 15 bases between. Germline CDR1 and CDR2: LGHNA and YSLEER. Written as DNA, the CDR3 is TGCGCCAGCAGCCAAGATGGAGGCGGGCGGTCCGAGCAGTACTTC. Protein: CASSQDGGGRSEQYF.

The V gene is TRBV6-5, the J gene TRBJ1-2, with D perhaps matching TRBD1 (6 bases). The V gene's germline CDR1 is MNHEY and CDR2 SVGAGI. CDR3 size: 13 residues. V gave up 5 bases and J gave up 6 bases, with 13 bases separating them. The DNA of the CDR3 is TGTGCCAGCAGTGGGGGCGCGATCGATGGCTACACCTTC. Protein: CASSGGAIDGYTF.

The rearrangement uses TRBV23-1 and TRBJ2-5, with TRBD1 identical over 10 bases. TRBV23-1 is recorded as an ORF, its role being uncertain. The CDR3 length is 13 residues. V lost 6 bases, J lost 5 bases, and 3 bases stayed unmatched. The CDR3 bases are TGCGCCAGCAGGGGACAGGGGAGGGAGACCCAGTACTTC. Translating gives CASRGQGRETQYF.

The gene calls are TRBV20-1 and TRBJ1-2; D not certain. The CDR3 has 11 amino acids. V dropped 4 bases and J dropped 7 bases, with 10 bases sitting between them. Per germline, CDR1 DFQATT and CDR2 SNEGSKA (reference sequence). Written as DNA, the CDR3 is TGCAGTGCTATCTCCCTCGCTGGCTACACCTTC. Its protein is CSAISLAGYTF.

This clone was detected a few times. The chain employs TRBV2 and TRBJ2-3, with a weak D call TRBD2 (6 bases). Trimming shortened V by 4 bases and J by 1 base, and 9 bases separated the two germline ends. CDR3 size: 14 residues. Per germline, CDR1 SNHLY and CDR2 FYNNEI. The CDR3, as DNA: TGTGCCAGCAGTGGGTCTAGCGGCACAGATACGCAGTATTTT. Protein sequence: CASSGSSGTDTQYF. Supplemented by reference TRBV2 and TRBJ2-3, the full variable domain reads EPEVTQTPSHQVTQMGQEVILRCVPISNHLYFYWYRQILGQKVEFLVSFYNNEISEKSEIFDDQFSVERPDGSNFTLKIRSTKLEDSAMYFCASSGSSGTDTQYFGPGTRLTVL.

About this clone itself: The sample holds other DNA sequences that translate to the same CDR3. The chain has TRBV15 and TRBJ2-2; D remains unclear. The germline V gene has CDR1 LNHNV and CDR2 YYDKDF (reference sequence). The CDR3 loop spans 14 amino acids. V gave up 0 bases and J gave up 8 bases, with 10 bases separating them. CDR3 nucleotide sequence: TGTGCCACCAGCAGAGATCTGGCAGCTGGGGAGCTGTTTTTT. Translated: CATSRDLAAGELFF.